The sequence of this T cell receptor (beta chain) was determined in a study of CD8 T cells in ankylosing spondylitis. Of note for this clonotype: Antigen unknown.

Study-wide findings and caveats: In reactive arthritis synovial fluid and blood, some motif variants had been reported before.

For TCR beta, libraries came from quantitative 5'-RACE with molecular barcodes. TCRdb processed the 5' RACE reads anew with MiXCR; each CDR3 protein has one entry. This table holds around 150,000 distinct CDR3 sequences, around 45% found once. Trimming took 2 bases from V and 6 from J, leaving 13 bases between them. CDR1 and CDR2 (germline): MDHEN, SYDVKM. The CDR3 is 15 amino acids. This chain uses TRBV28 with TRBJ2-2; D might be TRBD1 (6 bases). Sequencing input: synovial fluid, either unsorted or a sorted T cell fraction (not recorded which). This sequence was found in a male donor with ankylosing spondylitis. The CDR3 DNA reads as TGTGCCAGCAGTTTAACTGGGGGCCGCGCCGGGGAGCTGTTTTTT. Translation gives CASSLTGGRAGELFF.